The text below deals with one TCR beta chain. There are 12 residues in the CDR3. Germline CDR1 SGHTA, CDR2 FQGNSA. Between the trimmed V and J ends, which lost 5 bases and 8 bases, there was a span of 7 bases. This sample was taken from a study of cytomegalovirus exposure and HLA in healthy donors. PCR involved 60 Vbeta and 13 Jbeta primers. Profiled with immunoSEQ multiplex PCR; TCRdb holds only in-frame clones, not every one. The sample includes 60,000 to 90,000 clones, about two thirds of them seen just once. This receptor was identified in a woman between 50 and 59 years old in good health and CMV-seropositive. What was sequenced was PBMCs. The chain joins TRBV7-2 to TRBJ1-6; D is unclear. CDR3 coding DNA: TGTGCCAGCAGCCCGAGTGATTCACCCCTCCACTTT. Translating gives CASSPSDSPLHF.